Below, 21 T cell receptor beta chains from the same sample are listed, as sequenced in a study of blood T cell repertoires in COVID-19. Produced via immunoSEQ multiplex PCR; TCRdb's table is partial and in-frame only. The table lists about 250,000 clones, 86% of them singletons. Sequencing used peripheral blood. These receptors originate from a woman aged 60 to 75 who had recovered from COVID-19.

The chain carries TRBV7-6 and TRBJ2-7; 9 positions match TRBD2. This CDR3 spans 16 amino acids. V gave up 5 bases and J gave up 3 bases; unmatched junction bases: 11. Per the germline V gene, CDR1 is SGHVS and CDR2 is FNYEAQ. The CDR3 DNA sequence: TGTGCCAGCAGCCGCCTAGGTGGTAGCGGGGGCTACGAGCAGTACTTC. Its protein is CASSRLGGSGGYEQYF.

This sequence joins TRBV7-2 and TRBJ2-7, with 8 positions matching TRBD2. CDR3 length: 14 amino acids. Germline-derived CDR1 and CDR2 are SGHTA and FQGNSA. V lost 5 bases and J lost 5; bases outside the gene matches: 8. The CDR3 nucleotides are TGTGCCAGCAGCATCCGGCGGGGGGCAAACGAGCAGTACTTC. Residues: CASSIRRGANEQYF.

V and J are TRBV14 and TRBJ2-7; D remains ambiguous. V shed 0 bases and J shed 0 bases, with 12 bases lying between them. In germline, CDR1 is SGHDN, CDR2 FVKESK. The CDR3 loop spans 16 amino acids. In DNA form, the CDR3 reads TGTGCCAGCAGCCAAGATCTTTTGCCAGACTCCTACGAGCAGTACTTC. It encodes CASSQDLLPDSYEQYF.

The chain combines TRBV6-6 with TRBJ1-1; 8 nucleotides agree with TRBD1. Losses at the gene ends were 0 bases for V and 2 bases for J; bases not matched to a gene: 5. The CDR3 is made up of 16 amino acids. CDR1 and CDR2 from the germline V gene are MNHNY and SVGAGI (reference sequence). The CDR3 spells CASSYSAGGANTEAFF. The CDR3 DNA reads TGTGCCAGCAGTTACTCGGCAGGGGGCGCAAACACTGAAGCTTTCTTT.

This chain uses TRBV3-1 (or the pseudogene TRBV3-2) with TRBJ2-5, with D tentatively TRBD2 (5 bases). CDR3 length: 14 residues. V was clipped by 0 bases and J by 5 bases, with 10 bases between them. The germline CDR1 and CDR2 sequences are LGHDT and YNNKEL (reference sequence). The CDR3 DNA sequence: TGTGCCAGCAGCCAAGATTCGGGATGGGAGACCCAGTACTTC. Amino acids: CASSQDSGWETQYF.

The J gene is TRBJ1-2, the V gene TRBV7-3, with D uncertain. Per the germline V gene, CDR1 is SGHTA and CDR2 is FQGTGA. The CDR3 sequence is 13 residues long. Trimming removed 1 base from V and 4 bases from J, with 7 bases in between. The CDR3 nucleotides are TGTGCCAGCAGCTTAAATCCCGGCTATGGCTACACCTTC. Its protein is CASSLNPGYGYTF.

The chain is built from TRBV3-1 (or the pseudogene TRBV3-2) and TRBJ2-1, with 9 bases fitting TRBD2. In germline, CDR1 is LGHDT, CDR2 YNNKEL (reference sequence). V lost 2 bases, J lost 8 bases, and 4 bases stayed unmatched. The CDR3 is 14 amino acids. The CDR3 bases are TGTGCCAGCAGCCAACAACCTAGCGGGGATGAGCAGTTCTTC. Protein: CASSQQPSGDEQFF.

The V and J genes are TRBV9 and TRBJ1-2; TRBD1 agrees at 8 bases. Germline trimming cut 3 bases from V and 6 bases from J; bases unmatched to any gene: 4. Germline CDR1 and CDR2: SGDLS and YYNGEE. The CDR3 is 13 amino acids. The CDR3, as DNA: TGTGCCAGCAGCGCGACAGGGGCGGATGGCTACACCTTC. The encoded protein is CASSATGADGYTF.

V is TRBV7-6 and J is TRBJ2-7, with TRBD1 as a possible D gene (5 bases). This CDR3 is 13 amino acids long. The germline CDR1 and CDR2 sequences are SGHVS and FNYEAQ. Trimming shortened V by 4 bases and J by 6 bases, and 13 bases separated the two germline ends. CDR3 DNA sequence: TGTGCCAGCAGCTCCCCAGGGCCCAGCGAGCAGTACTTC. Translated, it gives CASSSPGPSEQYF.

This clone occurred a few times. V is TRBV18 and J is TRBJ2-3; 11 positions match TRBD2. There are 17 residues in the CDR3. Germline V lookup: CDR1 KGHSH, CDR2 LQKENI. The trim removed 6 bases at V and 1 base at J, leaving 9 bases unmatched. The CDR3 loop is CASSRLAGSRRTDTQYF. CDR3 DNA: TGTGCCAGCTCGCGACTAGCGGGGTCCCGGCGCACAGATACGCAGTATTTT.

This clone was counted at least ten times. The rearrangement joins TRBV6-5 to TRBJ1-5, with D unresolved. CDR3 length: 13 residues. Deletions cut 5 bases from V and 5 bases from J, with 10 bases between. Germline V CDR1 and CDR2: MNHEY, SVGAGI. DNA of the CDR3: TGTGCCAGCAGTACCGTGCGGGATCAGCCCCAGCATTTT. This sequence encodes CASSTVRDQPQHF.

The chain has TRBV29-1 and TRBJ1-2; D perhaps matches TRBD1 (5 bases). Per germline, CDR1 SQVTM and CDR2 ANQGSEA. V was cut by 8 bases and J by 2 bases, with 15 bases left in between. CDR3 length: 13 amino acids. The CDR3 reads CSSVSGGNYGYTF. For the CDR3, the DNA is TGCAGCTCCGTTTCTGGGGGGAACTATGGCTACACCTTC.

The chain recombines TRBV4-3 with TRBJ1-2, with TRBD1 as a possible D gene (6 bases). V was trimmed by 4 bases and J by 4 bases, leaving 13 bases between them. Germline CDR1 reads LGHNA; CDR2 reads YSLEER. The CDR3 has 14 amino acids. CDR3 loop: CASSRIDRSYGYTF. As DNA, the CDR3 is TGCGCCAGCAGCCGCATTGACAGGTCCTATGGCTACACCTTC.

The rearrangement uses TRBV7-8 and TRBJ2-7; D possibly corresponds to TRBD1 (5 bases). CDR1 is SGHVS, CDR2 FQNEAQ, per germline. The CDR3 has 14 amino acids. Between the trimmed V and J ends, which lost 4 bases and 6 bases, there was a span of 16 bases. This CDR3 is CASSSPTGFGEQYF. The CDR3, as DNA: TGTGCCAGCAGCTCACCCACAGGCTTCGGCGAGCAGTACTTC.

This clone was observed once. The CDR3 is CASSLGRRTLTDTQYF. The CDR3 bases are TGCGCCAGCAGCTTGGGGCGGAGGACGCTGACAGATACGCAGTATTTT. This rearrangement joins TRBV5-1 to TRBJ2-3; D perhaps matches TRBD2 (5 bases). V lost 0 bases and J 3 bases, leaving 14 bases between the germline ends. The CDR3 has 16 residues. Germline-derived CDR1 and CDR2 are SGHRS and YFSETQ.

The chain links TRBV15 to TRBJ2-2, with unresolved D. The V and J ends lost 2 bases and 4 bases respectively, with 8 bases between them. The germline gives CDR1 LNHNV, CDR2 YYDKDF (reference sequence). This CDR3 region has 14 residues. This CDR3 reads CATSRNSGTGELFF. CDR3 nucleotides: TGTGCCACCAGCAGAAACTCGGGCACCGGGGAGCTGTTTTTT.

The CDR3 nucleotides read TGTGCCAGCAGTTTATCCGGACTTGATGAAAAACTGTTTTTT. Encoded protein: CASSLSGLDEKLFF. This chain connects TRBV28 to TRBJ1-4; no reliable D call. Deletions cut 1 base from V and 6 bases from J, with 9 bases between. CDR1 and CDR2 (germline): MDHEN, SYDVKM. CDR3 length equals 14 residues.

The chain links TRBV18 to TRBJ1-1; TRBD1 is a possible D gene (6 bases). This CDR3 has 14 residues. Trimming pared 4 bases from V and 2 bases from J, leaving 11 bases between. Germline assignment: CDR1 KGHSH and CDR2 LQKENI. The CDR3: CASSLIQGNTEAFF. CDR3 DNA sequence: TGTGCCAGCTCACTAATACAGGGAAACACTGAAGCTTTCTTT. Combining the CDR3 with reference TRBV18 and TRBJ1-1 gives the whole variable domain NAGVMQNPRHLVRRRGQEARLRCSPMKGHSHVYWYRQLPEEGLKFMVYLQKENIIDESGMPKERFSAEFPKEGPSILRIQQVVRGDSAAYFCASSLIQGNTEAFFGQGTRLTVV.

This chain uses TRBV24-1 with TRBJ2-2; 9 bases fit TRBD2. The CDR3 runs 13 residues. With V trimmed by 9 bases and J by 4 bases, 2 bases remained unmatched. CDR1 is KGHDR, CDR2 SFDVKD, per germline. CDR3 in DNA: TGTGCCACCCTAGCGGGAATCACCGGGGAGCTGTTTTTT. Its protein is CATLAGITGELFF.

The genes are TRBV19 and TRBJ2-6, with D hard to call. Trimming took off 1 base at V and 1 base at J, with 8 bases between the two ends. This CDR3 contains 16 residues. CDR1 and CDR2 (germline): LNHDA, SQIVND (reference sequence). The CDR3 loop is CASSIVSGSGANVLTF. CDR3 sequence (DNA): TGTGCCAGTAGTATAGTTTCCGGGTCTGGGGCCAACGTCCTGACTTTC.

The chain joins TRBV9 to TRBJ1-4; D unclear. The CDR3 covers 15 residues. V lost 3 bases, J lost 8 bases, and 17 bases lay in between. Germline CDR1 and CDR2: SGDLS and YYNGEE. DNA for the CDR3: TGTGCCAGCAGCGATACGGGAGGGATCCGGGAAAAACTGTTTTTT. It translates to CASSDTGGIREKLFF. The full variable domain, in which reference TRBV9 and TRBJ1-4 provide the parts outside the CDR3, is DSGVTQTPKHLITATGQRVTLRCSPRSGDLSVYWYQQSLDQGLQFLIQYYNGEERAKGNILERFSAQQFPDLHSELNLSSLELGDSALYFCASSDTGGIREKLFFGSGTQLSVL.